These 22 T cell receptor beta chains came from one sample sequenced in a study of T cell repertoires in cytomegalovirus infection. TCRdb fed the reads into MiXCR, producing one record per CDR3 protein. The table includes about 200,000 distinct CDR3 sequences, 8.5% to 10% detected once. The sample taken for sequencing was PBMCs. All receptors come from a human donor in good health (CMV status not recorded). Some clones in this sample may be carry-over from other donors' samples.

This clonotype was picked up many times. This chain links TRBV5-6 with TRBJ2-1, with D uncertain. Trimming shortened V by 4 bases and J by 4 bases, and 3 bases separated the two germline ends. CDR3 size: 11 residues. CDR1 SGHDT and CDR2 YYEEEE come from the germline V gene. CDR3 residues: CASSEYNEQFF. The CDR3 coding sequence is TGTGCCAGCAGCGAGTACAATGAGCAGTTCTTC.

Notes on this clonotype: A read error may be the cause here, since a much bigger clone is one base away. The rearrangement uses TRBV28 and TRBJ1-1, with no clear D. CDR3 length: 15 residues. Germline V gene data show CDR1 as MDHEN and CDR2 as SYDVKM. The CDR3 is CTSSFTTGFSTEAFF. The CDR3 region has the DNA TGTACCAGCAGTTTCACGACGGGGTTTAGCACTGAAGCTTTCTTT.

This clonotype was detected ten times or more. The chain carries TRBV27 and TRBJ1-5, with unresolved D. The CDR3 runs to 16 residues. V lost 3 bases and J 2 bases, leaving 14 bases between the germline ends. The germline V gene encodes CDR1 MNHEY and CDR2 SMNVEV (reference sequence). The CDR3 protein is CASSFGGVRGNQPQHF. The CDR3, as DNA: TGTGCCAGCAGTTTTGGCGGGGTTAGGGGCAATCAGCCCCAGCATTTT.

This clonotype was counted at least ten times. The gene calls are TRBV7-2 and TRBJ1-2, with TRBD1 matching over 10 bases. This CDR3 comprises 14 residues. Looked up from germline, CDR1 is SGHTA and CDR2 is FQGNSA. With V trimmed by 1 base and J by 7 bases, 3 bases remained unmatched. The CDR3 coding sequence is TGTGCCAGCAGCTTAGAGACAGGGGGCAGTGGCTACACCTTC. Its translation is CASSLETGGSGYTF.

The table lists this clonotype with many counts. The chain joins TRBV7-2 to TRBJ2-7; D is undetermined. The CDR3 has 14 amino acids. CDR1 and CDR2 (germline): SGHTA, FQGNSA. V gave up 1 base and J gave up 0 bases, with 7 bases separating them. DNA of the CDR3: TGTGCCAGCAGCTTAGGGGGAATCTCCTACGAGCAGTACTTC. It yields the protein CASSLGGISYEQYF.

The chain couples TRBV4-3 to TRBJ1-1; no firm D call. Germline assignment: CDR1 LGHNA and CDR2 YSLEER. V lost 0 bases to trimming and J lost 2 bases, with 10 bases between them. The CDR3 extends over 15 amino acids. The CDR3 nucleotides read TGCGCCAGCAGCCAAGAGTGGCAGCTAAACACTGAAGCTTTCTTT. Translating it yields CASSQEWQLNTEAFF.

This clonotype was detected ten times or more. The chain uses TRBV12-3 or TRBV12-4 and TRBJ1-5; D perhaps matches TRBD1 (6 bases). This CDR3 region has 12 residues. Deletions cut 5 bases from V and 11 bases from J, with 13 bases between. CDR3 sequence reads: CASSTDSPTQHF. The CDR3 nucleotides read TGTGCCAGCAGTACGGACAGCCCGACCCAGCATTTT.

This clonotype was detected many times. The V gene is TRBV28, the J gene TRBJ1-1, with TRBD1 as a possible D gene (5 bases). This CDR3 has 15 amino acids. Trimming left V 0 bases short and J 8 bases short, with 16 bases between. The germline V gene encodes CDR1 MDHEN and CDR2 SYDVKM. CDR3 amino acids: CASSLWGTSPPEAFF. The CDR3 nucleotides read TGTGCCAGCAGTTTATGGGGGACCTCGCCCCCCGAAGCTTTCTTT.

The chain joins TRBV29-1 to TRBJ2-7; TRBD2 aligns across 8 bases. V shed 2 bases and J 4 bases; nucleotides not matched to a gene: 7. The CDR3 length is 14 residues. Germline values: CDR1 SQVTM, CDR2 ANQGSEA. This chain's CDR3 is CSVELGTSSYEQYF. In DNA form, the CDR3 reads TGCAGCGTTGAATTAGGGACTAGTTCGTACGAGCAGTACTTC.

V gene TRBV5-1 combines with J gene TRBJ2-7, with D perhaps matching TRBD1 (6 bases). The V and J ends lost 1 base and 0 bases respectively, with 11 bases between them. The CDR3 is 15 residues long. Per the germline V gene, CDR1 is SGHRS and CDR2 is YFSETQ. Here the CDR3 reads CASSLRDTSSYEQYF. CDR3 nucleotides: TGCGCCAGCAGCTTGAGGGACACGAGCTCCTACGAGCAGTACTTC.

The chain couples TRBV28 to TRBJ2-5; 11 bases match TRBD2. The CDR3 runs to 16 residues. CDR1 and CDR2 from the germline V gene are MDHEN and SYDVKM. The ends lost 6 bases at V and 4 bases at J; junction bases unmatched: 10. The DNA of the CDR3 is TGTGCCAGCAGCAGAATCCCGGGACTAGCGGCAGAGACCCAGTACTTC. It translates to CASSRIPGLAAETQYF.

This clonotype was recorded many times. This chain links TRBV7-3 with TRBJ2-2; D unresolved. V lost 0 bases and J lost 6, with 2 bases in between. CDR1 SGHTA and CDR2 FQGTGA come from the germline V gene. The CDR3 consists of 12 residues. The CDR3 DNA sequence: TGTGCCAGCAGCTTAACCCCCGGGGAGCTGTTTTTT. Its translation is CASSLTPGELFF.

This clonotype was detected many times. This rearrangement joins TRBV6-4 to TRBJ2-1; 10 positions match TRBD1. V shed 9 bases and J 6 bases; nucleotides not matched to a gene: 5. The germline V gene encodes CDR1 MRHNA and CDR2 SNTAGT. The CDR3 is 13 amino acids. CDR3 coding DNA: TGTGCCAGTGGGACAGGGGCTAGCAATGAGCAGTTCTTC. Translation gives CASGTGASNEQFF.

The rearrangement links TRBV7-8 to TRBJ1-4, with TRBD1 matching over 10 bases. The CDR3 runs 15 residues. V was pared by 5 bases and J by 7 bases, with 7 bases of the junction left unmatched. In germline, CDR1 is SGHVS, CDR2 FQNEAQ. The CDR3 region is CASSPDRGPFEKLFF. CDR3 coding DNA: TGTGCCAGCAGCCCCGACAGGGGGCCGTTTGAAAAACTGTTTTTT.

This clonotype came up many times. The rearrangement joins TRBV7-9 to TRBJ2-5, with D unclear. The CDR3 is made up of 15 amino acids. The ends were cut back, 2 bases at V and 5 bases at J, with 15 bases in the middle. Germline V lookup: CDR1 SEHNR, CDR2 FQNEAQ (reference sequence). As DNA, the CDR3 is TGTGCCAGCAGCTTAAATCCCTCCCTCGTGGAGACCCAGTACTTC. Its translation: CASSLNPSLVETQYF.

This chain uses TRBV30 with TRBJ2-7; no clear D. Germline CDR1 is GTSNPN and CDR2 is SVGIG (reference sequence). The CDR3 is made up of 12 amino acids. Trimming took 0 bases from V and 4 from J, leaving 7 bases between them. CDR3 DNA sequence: TGTGCCTGGAGTGTCGACCGATACGAGCAGTACTTC. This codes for CAWSVDRYEQYF.

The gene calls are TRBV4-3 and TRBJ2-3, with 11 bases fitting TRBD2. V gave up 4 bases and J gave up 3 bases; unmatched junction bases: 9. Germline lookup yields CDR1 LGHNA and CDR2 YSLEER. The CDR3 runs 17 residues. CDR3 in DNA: TGCGCCAGCAGCCGGAAGAGGGTAGCGGGAGGGACAGATACGCAGTATTTT. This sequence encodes CASSRKRVAGGTDTQYF.

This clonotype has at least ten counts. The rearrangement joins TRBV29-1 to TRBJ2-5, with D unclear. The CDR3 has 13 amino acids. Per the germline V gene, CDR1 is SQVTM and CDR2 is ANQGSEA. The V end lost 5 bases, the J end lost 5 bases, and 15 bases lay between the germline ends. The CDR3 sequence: CSVQASAGETQYF. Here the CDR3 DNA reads TGCAGCGTTCAGGCCTCGGCCGGGGAGACCCAGTACTTC.

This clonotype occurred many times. The CDR3 DNA sequence: TGTGCCAGCAGCTTAGTACCGCAAGAGACCCAGTACTTC. This gives the protein CASSLVPQETQYF. V gene TRBV7-2 combines with J gene TRBJ2-5; D call uncertain. V dropped 1 base and J dropped 2 bases, with 5 bases sitting between them. Germline lookup yields CDR1 SGHTA and CDR2 FQGNSA. The CDR3 spans 13 residues.

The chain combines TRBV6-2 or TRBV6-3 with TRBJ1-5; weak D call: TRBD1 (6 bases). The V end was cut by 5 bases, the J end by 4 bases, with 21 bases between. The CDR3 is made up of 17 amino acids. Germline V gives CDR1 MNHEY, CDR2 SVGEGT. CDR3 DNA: TGTGCCAGCAGTCCACACCAGGGGTCGGGTGATAATCAGCCCCAGCATTTT. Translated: CASSPHQGSGDNQPQHF.

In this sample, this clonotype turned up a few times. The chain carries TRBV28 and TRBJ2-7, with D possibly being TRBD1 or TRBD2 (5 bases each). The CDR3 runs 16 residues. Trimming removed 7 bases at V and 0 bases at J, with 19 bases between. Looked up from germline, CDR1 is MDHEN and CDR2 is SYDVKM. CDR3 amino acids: CASNTPLGTYSYEQYF. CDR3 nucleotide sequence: TGTGCCAGCAATACCCCCCTGGGGACCTACTCCTACGAGCAGTACTTC.

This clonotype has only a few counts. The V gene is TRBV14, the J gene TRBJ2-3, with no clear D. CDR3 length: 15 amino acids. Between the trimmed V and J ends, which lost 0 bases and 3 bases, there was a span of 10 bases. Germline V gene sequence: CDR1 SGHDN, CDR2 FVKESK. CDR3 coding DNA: TGTGCCAGCAGCCAAGAAAGTGGGTGGACAGATACGCAGTATTTT. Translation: CASSQESGWTDTQYF.